Detailed here is one TCR beta chain. Specified treatment: randomized to nivolumab then ipilimumab (arm A) or the reverse (arm B). Sorted cells were live CD3+CD8+, lacking CD19 and CD56, from PBMCs. The entry originates in a study of sequential checkpoint blockade in melanoma. At the level of the study: Patients were randomized 1:1 to nivolumab-then-ipilimumab or ipilimumab-then-nivolumab first-line. Each arm's sequence ended with maintenance nivolumab.

The germline V gene encodes CDR1 MDHEN and CDR2 SYDVKM. Trimming cost V 5 bases and J 2 bases, with 25 bases left between them. CDR3 size: 18 residues. The assay was immunoSEQ multiplex PCR, and TCRdb's table has in-frame clones only and misses some. The data hold 20,000 to 25,000 clones, with approximately 80% observed a single time. The chain carries TRBV28 and TRBJ2-7; perhaps TRBD2 as D (6 bases). The source was CD8+ T cells sorted from blood (inferred from file names), collected from a patient given nivolumab and ipilimumab in sequence. This TCR was sampled from a human donor with melanoma. The CDR3 loop reads CASSLYIPSDYPTYEQYF. CDR3 coding DNA: TGTGCCAGCAGTCTTTATATCCCCTCGGACTATCCCACCTACGAGCAGTACTTC.